The clone carrying this T cell receptor beta chain was picked up a small number of times. These data come from a study of CD8 T cells in ankylosing spondylitis. Germline loops: CDR1 DFQATT, CDR2 SNEGSKA (reference sequence). Germline trimming cut 7 bases from V and 2 bases from J; bases unmatched to any gene: 8. This CDR3 is 13 amino acids long. TCRdb ran MiXCR on the 5' RACE reads and lists one entry per CDR3 protein. The table has approximately 350,000 distinct CDR3 sequences, roughly 22% seen once; the top ten hold roughly 14%. Sequencing was performed on blood, either unsorted or a sorted T cell fraction (not recorded which). This receptor was identified in a male donor with ankylosing spondylitis or in good health (not recorded which). This chain connects TRBV20-1 to TRBJ2-7, with 7 positions matching TRBD1. The CDR3 sequence: CSGTAGGPYEQYF. The DNA for the CDR3 is TGCAGTGGTACAGCAGGGGGACCCTACGAGCAGTACTTC.